Sequencing of this T cell receptor (beta chain) was carried out in a study of cytomegalovirus exposure and HLA in healthy donors. Notes on the study in general: Later analysis found that TCR beta chains associated with HLA were more clonally expanded than other, equally common chains. In a later analysis, at a false discovery rate of 0.05, over 15,000 TCR beta sequences were associated with HLA alleles.

PCR employed 60 Vbeta and 13 Jbeta primers. Generated by immunoSEQ multiplex PCR, the TCRdb table keeps only in-frame clones and is missing some. Here the sample spans 180,000 or so clones, about 9.4% being singletons. For this clone: Its antigen is currently unknown.

The V and J ends lost 2 bases and 1 base respectively, with 8 bases between them. Germline V gene data show CDR1 as PRHDT and CDR2 as FYEKMQ (reference sequence). The CDR3 is made up of 14 amino acids. Sequencing input: PBMCs. The rearrangement links TRBV13 to TRBJ1-1; D is perhaps TRBD1 (5 bases). The TCR comes from a woman in her twenties or thirties in good health and CMV-seropositive. CDR3 residues: CASSLLGPNTEAFF. DNA for the CDR3: TGTGCCAGCAGCTTATTGGGGCCGAACACTGAAGCTTTCTTT.